This T cell receptor beta chain was obtained from a study of blood T cell repertoires in COVID-19 (dated by TCRdb to about 2020). As for the study more broadly: The collaborator samples originated in the United States, Italy and Spain and spanned the acute and convalescent phases of COVID-19. The material from the prospective study consisted of cDNA or gDNA derived from T cells, B-cell-depleted T cells, or PBMCs. The dataset comprised deeply sampled blood TCRbeta repertoires from subjects exposed to, actively infected with, or recovered from COVID-19. The repertoires were made available in a free public database intended to serve as a resource for research on the immune response to SARS-CoV-2. The samples were drawn from two sources: the first 160 participants of the ongoing ImmuneRACE study, and 1,000 to 1,500 subjects contributed by 6 global collaborators. A de-identified subject ID, COVID-19 status, age in years and sex were almost always included in the sample metadata. Where HLA class I and class II types were available, the types were taken from metadata supplied by the sample provider, not from assay-based typing.

Whole blood was collected in K2EDTA tubes by collaborating institutions according to the institutions' own protocols. For TCRbeta analysis, collaborator samples were shipped as frozen whole blood, as isolated PBMCs, or as DNA extracted from either sample type. The immunoSEQ Assay, a bias-controlled multiplex PCR, was used to amplify TCRbeta CDR3 regions from genomic DNA. Processing in the source paper ran as follows. The number of nucleated cells in each sample was estimated from the amplification of reference gene primers within the assay. To quantify the absolute abundance of each unique TCRbeta CDR3 rearrangement, sequence reads were collapsed and filtered. Productive Simpson clonality was computed per sample as the square root of Simpson's diversity index over productive rearrangements. Not all clones reach the TCRdb copy of this immuneACCESS table, which keeps in-frame sequences only. Checked studies attribute under half of the gap to unresolved V genes and leave the rest unexplained. V and J calls and clone size are those listed in that table; D and trimming were worked out from the DNA. Recorded for this sample are roughly 200,000 clones; around 80% of them occurred a single time. The ten largest clones represent approximately 3% of the sample.

What the work shows at the level of the full study, not this receptor alone: The amount of clinical and demographic metadata varied by source and participant and was provided uncurated.

This clone has more than one count but fewer than ten. Its antigen is unknown. No base quality values were provided; no much bigger clone lies one nucleotide off. Unmatched junction bases come to 7, with V trimmed by 5 bases and J by 7 bases. The CDR3 contains 15 residues, cysteine and phenylalanine counted. Just the 45-base CDR3 DNA is kept, in frame starting at base 1. Per the germline V gene (reference sequence), LNHDA is the CDR1 and SQIVND is the CDR2. The chain couples TRBV19 to TRBJ1-4, and 10 junction bases match TRBD1. Material: peripheral blood. This TCR derives from a woman of 80 years or more with active or convalescent COVID-19. The encoded CDR3 is CASSQTRTGGEKLFF. In nucleotide form, the sequence is TGTGCCAGTAGTCAGACCAGGACAGGGGGTGAAAAACTGTTTTTT.